These T cell receptor beta chains were read from a single sample in a study of T cells of healthy individuals. A single record per CDR3 protein comes from TCRdb applying MiXCR to the 5' RACE reads. The data show tens of thousands of distinct CDR3 sequences, around 15% seen once. Receptors originate from a human donor in good health. The CDR3 runs from the conserved cysteine through the conserved F or W. The order of the fields is clone size, D gene, J gene, V gene, CDR3 length, CDR3 DNA, CDR3 protein. A D gene is named only where the DNA matches it firmly. Only some rows state a clone size, as once, few, many or a class for expanded clones.

>few|-|TRBJ2-3|TRBV18|15
TGTGCCAGCTCATTTGCAGTACAGGGCTCAGATACGCAGTATTTT
CASSFAVQGSDTQYF
>-|-|TRBJ2-1|TRBV2|13
TGTGCCAGCAGTGTTCCAGACCACAATGAGCAGTTCTTC
CASSVPDHNEQFF
>many|TRBD1|TRBJ1-6|TRBV20-1|15
TGCAGTGCTAGCTTCCCGACAGGGGGGTTTTCACCCCTCCACTTT
CSASFPTGGFSPLHF
>many|TRBD1|TRBJ2-3|TRBV5-6|16
TGTGCCAGCAGCGCCCGGACAGGGGAGGTGACAGATACGCAGTATTTT
CASSARTGEVTDTQYF
>-|-|TRBJ1-1|TRBV9|13
TGTGCCAGCAGCCTCAATCGGAACACTGAAGCTTTCTTT
CASSLNRNTEAFF
>-|TRBD2|TRBJ2-5|TRBV27|15
TGTGCCAGCAGTTTTACTAGCGGGGGTGAGGAGACCCAGTACTTC
CASSFTSGGEETQYF
>few|TRBD1|TRBJ1-2|TRBV29-1|10
TGCAGCGATGACAGGGATGGCTACACCTTC
CSDDRDGYTF
>many|TRBD2|TRBJ2-1|TRBV5-1|13
TGCGCCAGCTCCGGACTAGCGGCAGATGAGCAGTTCTTC
CASSGLAADEQFF
>-|-|TRBJ1-1|TRBV6-5|12
TGTGCCAGCAGTGAGACGAACACTGAAGCTTTCTTT
CASSETNTEAFF
>many|-|TRBJ2-3|TRBV20-1|10
TGCAGTGCCCGGACAGATACGCAGTATTTT
CSARTDTQYF
>-|-|TRBJ2-1|TRBV30|12
TGTGCCTGGCTTAGATCGAACAATGAGCAGTTCTTC
CAWLRSNNEQFF
>-|-|TRBJ2-3|TRBV20-1|16
TGCAGTGCTAGAGATTATTCACGCGGGACCACAGATACGCAGTATTTT
CSARDYSRGTTDTQYF
>few|-|TRBJ2-2|TRBV25-1|14
TGTGCCATCAAGGACAGCTCAGACACCGGGGAGCTGTTTTTT
CAIKDSSDTGELFF
>-|-|TRBJ1-4|TRBV21-1|11
TGTGCCAGCGACGGGGAAGGGAAACTGTTTTTT
CASDGEGKLFF
>many|-|TRBJ2-5|TRBV28|14
TGTGCCAGCAGTTTAGGGGACTCTCAAGAGACCCAGTACTTC
CASSLGDSQETQYF
>few|TRBD2|TRBJ2-1|TRBV24-1|12
TGTGCCACCAGTGATCGGACTAGCAGGAACTTCTTC
CATSDRTSRNFF
>few|TRBD2|TRBJ2-3|TRBV3-1|16
TGTGCCAGCAGCGCATCCGGGGGGGACACCACAGATACGCAGTATTTT
CASSASGGDTTDTQYF
>-|TRBD2|TRBJ2-6|TRBV4-2|18
TGTGCCAGCAGCCTCGGACTAGCGGGAGGGCCAGGGGCCAACGTCCTGACTTTC
CASSLGLAGGPGANVLTF
>-|-|TRBJ1-1|TRBV30|15
TGTGCCTGGGGGGCGGCAGGAGGACTGAACACTGAAGCTTTCTTT
CAWGAAGGLNTEAFF
>many|-|TRBJ2-5|TRBV7-8|15
TGTGCCAGCAGCACCCCCCTAGGCGGCCAAGAGACCCAGTACTTC
CASSTPLGGQETQYF
>-|TRBD1|TRBJ2-1|TRBV4-1|16
TGCGCCAGCAGCCCCACAGGGGGCAAGGTCTACAATGAGCAGTTCTTC
CASSPTGGKVYNEQFF
>few|TRBD2|TRBJ2-1|TRBV5-6|16
TGTGCCAGCAGCTCTCGACTAGCGGGGCACTACAATGAGCAGTTCTTC
CASSSRLAGHYNEQFF
>-|-|TRBJ2-1|TRBV14|15
TGTGCCAGCAGCCAAGATACCAGCCCCTACAATGAGCAGTTCTTC
CASSQDTSPYNEQFF
>few|TRBD2|TRBJ2-3|TRBV20-1|14
TGCAGTGCTCTTCTAGCGGGGGGCACAGATACGCAGTATTTT
CSALLAGGTDTQYF
>many|TRBD1|TRBJ1-1|TRBV5-1|15
TGCGCCAGCAGCTTGGAGGGACAGATGTACACTGAAGCTTTCTTT
CASSLEGQMYTEAFF
>many|-|TRBJ2-7|TRBV6-6|16
TGTGCCAGCAGTATTACTCCCAGGGTAACTCCCTACGAGCAGTACTTC
CASSITPRVTPYEQYF
>many|-|TRBJ1-1|TRBV29-1|13
TGCAGCGTTGGGTCTTTTATGAACACTGAAGCTTTCTTT
CSVGSFMNTEAFF
>many|-|TRBJ2-7|TRBV4-1|16
TGCGCCAGCAGCCAACCGACTCTCGAAGCGAACTACGAGCAGTACTTC
CASSQPTLEANYEQYF
>-|TRBD2|TRBJ2-7|TRBV7-9|15
TGTGCCAGCGGGCCCCTGCGGGGGTTTTCCTACGAGCAGTACTTC
CASGPLRGFSYEQYF
>many|-|TRBJ2-2|TRBV3-1|16
TGTGCCAGCAGCCTTGACGCGGGACGCTACACCGGGGAGCTGTTTTTT
CASSLDAGRYTGELFF